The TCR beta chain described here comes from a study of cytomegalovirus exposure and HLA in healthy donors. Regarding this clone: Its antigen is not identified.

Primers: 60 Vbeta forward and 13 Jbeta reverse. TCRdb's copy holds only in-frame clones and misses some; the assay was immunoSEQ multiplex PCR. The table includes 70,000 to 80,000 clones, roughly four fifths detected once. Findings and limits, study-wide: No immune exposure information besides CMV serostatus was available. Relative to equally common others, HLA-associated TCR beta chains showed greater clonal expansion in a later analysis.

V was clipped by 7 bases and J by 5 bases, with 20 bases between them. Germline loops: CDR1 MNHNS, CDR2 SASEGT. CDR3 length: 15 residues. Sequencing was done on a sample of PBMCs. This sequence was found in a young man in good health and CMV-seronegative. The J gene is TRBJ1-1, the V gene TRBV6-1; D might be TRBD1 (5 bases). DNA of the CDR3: TGTGCCAGCATCAAACCCGGGGGGTTGGTGACTGAAGCTTTCTTT. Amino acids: CASIKPGGLVTEAFF.